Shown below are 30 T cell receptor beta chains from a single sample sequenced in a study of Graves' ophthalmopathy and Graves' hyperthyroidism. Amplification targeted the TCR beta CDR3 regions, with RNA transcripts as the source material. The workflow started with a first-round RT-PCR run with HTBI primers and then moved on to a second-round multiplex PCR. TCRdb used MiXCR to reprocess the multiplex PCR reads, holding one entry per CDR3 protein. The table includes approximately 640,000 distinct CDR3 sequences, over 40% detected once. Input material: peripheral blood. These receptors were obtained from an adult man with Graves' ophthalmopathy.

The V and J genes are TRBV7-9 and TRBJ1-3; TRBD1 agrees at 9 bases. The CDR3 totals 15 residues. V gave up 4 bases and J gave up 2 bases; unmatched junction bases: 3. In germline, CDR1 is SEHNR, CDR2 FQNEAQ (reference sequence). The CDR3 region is CASSSWTGAGNTIYF. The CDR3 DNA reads TGTGCCAGCAGCTCGTGGACAGGGGCTGGAAACACCATATATTTT.

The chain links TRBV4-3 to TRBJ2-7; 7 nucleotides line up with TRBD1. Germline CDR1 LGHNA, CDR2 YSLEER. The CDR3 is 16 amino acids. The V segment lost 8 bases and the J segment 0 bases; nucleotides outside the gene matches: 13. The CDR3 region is CASAHDGTESSYEQYF. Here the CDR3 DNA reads TGCGCCAGCGCACACGATGGGACAGAGAGCTCCTACGAGCAGTACTTC.

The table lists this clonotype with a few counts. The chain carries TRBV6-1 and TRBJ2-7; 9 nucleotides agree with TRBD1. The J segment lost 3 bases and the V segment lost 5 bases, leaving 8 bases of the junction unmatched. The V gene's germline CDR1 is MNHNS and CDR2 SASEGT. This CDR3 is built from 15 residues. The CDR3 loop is CASSYSGQGDYEQYF. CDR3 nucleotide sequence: TGTGCCAGCAGTTATTCGGGACAGGGAGACTACGAGCAGTACTTC.

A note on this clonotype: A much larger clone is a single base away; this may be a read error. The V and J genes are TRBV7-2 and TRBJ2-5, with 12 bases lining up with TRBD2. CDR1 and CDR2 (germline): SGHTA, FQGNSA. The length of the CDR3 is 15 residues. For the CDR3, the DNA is TGTGCCCGCAGCCCGCCGACTAGCGGGAGAGAGACCCAGTACTTC. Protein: CARSPPTSGRETQYF.

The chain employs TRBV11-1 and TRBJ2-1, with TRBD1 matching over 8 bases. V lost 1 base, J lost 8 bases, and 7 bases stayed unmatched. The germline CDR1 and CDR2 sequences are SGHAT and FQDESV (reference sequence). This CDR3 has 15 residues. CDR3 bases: TGTGCCAGCAGCTTAGAACAGGGGGATATATATGAGCAGTTCTTC. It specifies CASSLEQGDIYEQFF.

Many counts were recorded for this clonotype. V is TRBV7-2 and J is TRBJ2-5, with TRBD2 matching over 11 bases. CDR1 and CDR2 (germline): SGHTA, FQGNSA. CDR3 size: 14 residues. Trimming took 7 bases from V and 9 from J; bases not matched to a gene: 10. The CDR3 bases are TGTGCCAGCACATTTAGCGGGGGGGCCAGGGCCCAGTACTTC. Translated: CASTFSGGARAQYF. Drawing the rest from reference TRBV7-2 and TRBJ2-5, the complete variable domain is GAGVSQSPSNKVTEKGKDVELRCDPISGHTALYWYRQSLGQGLEFLIYFQGNSAPDKSGLPSDRFSAERTGGSVSTLTIQRTQQEDSAVYLCASTFSGGARAQYFGPGTRLLVL.

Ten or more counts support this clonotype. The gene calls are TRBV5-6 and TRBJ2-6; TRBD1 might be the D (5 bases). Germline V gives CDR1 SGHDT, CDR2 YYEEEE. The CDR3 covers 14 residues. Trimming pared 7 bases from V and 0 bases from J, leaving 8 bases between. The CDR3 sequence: CASVDSSGANVLTF. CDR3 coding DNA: TGTGCCAGCGTAGACAGCTCTGGGGCCAACGTCCTGACTTTC.

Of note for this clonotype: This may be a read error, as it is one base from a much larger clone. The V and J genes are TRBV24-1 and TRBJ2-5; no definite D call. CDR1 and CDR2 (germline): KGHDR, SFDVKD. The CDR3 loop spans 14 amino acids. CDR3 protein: CATSDRFTQEPQYF. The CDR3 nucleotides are TGTGCCACCAGTGACAGGTTCACCCAAGAGCCCCAGTACTTC.

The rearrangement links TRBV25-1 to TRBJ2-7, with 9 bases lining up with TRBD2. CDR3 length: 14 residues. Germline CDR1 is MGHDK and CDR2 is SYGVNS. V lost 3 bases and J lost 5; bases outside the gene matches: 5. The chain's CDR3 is CASSDRSGSHEQYF. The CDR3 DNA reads TGTGCCAGCAGTGATCGTAGCGGGAGCCACGAGCAGTACTTC.

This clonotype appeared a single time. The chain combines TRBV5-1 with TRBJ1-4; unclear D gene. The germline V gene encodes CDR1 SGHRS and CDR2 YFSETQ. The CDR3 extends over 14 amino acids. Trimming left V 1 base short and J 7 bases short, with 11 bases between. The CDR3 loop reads CASSLNGVAEKLFF. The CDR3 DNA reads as TGCGCCAGCAGCTTGAATGGGGTGGCTGAAAAACTGTTTTTT.

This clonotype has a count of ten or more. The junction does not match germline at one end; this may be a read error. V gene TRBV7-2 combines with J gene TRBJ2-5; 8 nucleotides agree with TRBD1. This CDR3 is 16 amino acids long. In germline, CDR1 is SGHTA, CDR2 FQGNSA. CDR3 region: CASSQGRTGNLETQYF. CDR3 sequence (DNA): TGCGCCAGCAGCCAAGGCCGGACAGGGAATTTGGAGACCCAGTACTTC. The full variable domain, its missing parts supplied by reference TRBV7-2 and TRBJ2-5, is GAGVSQSPSNKVTEKGKDVELRCDPISGHTALYWYRQSLGQGLEFLIYFQGNSAPDKSGLPSDRFSAERTGGSVSTLTIQRTQQEDSAVYLCASSQGRTGNLETQYFGPGTRLLVL.

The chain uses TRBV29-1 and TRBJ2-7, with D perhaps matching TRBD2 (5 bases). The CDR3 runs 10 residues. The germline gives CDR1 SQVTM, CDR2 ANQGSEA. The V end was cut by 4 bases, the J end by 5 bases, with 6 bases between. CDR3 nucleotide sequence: TGCAGCGTTGCCGGGGACGAGCAGTACTTC. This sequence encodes CSVAGDEQYF.

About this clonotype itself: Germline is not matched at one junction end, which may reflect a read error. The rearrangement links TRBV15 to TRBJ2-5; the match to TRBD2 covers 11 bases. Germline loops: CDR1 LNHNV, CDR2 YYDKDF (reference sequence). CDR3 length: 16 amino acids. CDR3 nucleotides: TGTGCCAGCAGCGCCAGGACTAGCGGGCCACGAAAGACCCAGTACTTC. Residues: CASSARTSGPRKTQYF.

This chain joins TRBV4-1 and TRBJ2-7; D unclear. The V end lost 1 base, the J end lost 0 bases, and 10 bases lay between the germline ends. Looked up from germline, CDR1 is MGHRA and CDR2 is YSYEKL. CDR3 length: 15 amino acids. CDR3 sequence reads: CASSQVERSSYEQYF. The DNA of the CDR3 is TGCGCCAGCAGCCAAGTTGAAAGGAGCTCCTACGAGCAGTACTTC.

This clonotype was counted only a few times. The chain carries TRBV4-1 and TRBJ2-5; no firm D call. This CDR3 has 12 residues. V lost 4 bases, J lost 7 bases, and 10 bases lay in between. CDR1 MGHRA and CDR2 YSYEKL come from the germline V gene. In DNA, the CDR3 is TGCGCCAGCAGCCCCTTTTCCCCGACCCAGTACTTC. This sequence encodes CASSPFSPTQYF.

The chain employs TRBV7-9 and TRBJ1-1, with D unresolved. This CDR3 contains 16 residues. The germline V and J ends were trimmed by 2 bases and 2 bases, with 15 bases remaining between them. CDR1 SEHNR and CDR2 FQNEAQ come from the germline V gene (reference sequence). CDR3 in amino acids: CASSLLETGHNTEAFF. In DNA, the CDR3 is TGTGCCAGCAGCTTATTAGAGACCGGGCACAACACTGAAGCTTTCTTT.

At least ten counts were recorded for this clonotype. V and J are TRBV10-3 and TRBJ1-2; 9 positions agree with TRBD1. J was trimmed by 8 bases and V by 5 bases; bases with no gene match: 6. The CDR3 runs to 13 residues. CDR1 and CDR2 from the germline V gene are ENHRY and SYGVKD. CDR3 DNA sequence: TGTGCCATCAGTAGGGACAGGGAGAGGGGCTACACCTTC. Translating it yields CAISRDRERGYTF.

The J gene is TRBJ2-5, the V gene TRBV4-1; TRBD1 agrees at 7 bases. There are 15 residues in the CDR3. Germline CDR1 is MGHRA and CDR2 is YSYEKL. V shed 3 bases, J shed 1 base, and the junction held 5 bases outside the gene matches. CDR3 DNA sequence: TGCGCCAGCAGCCATCGCGACAGGGCCCAAGAGACCCAGTACTTC. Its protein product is CASSHRDRAQETQYF.

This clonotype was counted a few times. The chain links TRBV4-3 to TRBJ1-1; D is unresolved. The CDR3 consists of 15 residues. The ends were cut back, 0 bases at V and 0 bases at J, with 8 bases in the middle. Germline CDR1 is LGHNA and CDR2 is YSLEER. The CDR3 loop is CASSQERALNTEAFF. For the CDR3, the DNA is TGCGCCAGCAGCCAAGAGCGGGCCCTGAACACTGAAGCTTTCTTT.

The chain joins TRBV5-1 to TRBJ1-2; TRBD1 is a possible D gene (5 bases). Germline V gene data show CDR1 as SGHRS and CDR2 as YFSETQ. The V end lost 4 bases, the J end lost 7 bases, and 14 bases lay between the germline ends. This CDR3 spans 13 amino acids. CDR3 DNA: TGCGCCAGCAGCCTGGGACCCCGAGGTGGCTACACCTTC. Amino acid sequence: CASSLGPRGGYTF.

CDR3: CASSGPLGGVGNQPQHF. CDR3 DNA: TGTGCCAGTAGCGGGCCCCTGGGGGGTGTCGGCAATCAGCCCCAGCATTTT. The V call is TRBV19, the J call TRBJ1-5, with D perhaps TRBD1 (5 bases). Per the germline V gene, CDR1 is LNHDA and CDR2 is SQIVND (reference sequence). The CDR3 spans 17 residues. Trimming took 6 bases from V and 2 from J, leaving 20 bases between them.

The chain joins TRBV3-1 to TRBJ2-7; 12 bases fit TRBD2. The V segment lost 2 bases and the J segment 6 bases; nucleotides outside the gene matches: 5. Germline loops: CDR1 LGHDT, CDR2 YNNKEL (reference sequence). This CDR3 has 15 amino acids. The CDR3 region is CASSQLAGGPGEQYF. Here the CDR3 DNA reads TGTGCCAGCAGCCAACTAGCGGGAGGGCCCGGCGAGCAGTACTTC.

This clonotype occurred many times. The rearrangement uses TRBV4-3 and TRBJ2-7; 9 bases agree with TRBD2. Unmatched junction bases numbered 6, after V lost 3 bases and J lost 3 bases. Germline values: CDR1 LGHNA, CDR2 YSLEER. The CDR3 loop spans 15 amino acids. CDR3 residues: CASSQGLAGHYEQYF. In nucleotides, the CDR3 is TGCGCCAGCAGCCAGGGACTAGCTGGCCACTACGAGCAGTACTTC.

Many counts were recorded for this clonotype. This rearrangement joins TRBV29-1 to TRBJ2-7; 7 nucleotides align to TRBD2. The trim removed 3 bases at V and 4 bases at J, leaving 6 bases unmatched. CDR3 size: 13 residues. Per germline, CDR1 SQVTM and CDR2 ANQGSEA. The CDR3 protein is CSVDGGSDYEQYF. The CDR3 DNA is TGCAGCGTTGATGGCGGGAGTGATTACGAGCAGTACTTC.

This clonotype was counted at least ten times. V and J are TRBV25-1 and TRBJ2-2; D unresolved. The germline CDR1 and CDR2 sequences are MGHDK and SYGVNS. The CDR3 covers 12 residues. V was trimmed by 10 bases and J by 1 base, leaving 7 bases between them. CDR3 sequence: CATARNTGELFF. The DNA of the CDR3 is TGTGCCACCGCCCGGAACACCGGGGAGCTGTTTTTT.

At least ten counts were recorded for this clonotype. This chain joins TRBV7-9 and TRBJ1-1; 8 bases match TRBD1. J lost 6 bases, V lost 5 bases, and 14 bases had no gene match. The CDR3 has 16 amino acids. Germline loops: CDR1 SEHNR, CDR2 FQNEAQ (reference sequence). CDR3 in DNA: TGTGCCAGCAGCCCCAGCGGGGGGGACAGGTCGGCTGAAGCTTTCTTT. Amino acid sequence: CASSPSGGDRSAEAFF.

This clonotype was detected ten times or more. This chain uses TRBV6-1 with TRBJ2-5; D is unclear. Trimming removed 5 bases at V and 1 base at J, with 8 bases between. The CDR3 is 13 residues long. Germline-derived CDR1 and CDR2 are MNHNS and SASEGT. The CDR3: CASSMASQETQYF. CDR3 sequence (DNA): TGTGCCAGCAGTATGGCCTCCCAAGAGACCCAGTACTTC.

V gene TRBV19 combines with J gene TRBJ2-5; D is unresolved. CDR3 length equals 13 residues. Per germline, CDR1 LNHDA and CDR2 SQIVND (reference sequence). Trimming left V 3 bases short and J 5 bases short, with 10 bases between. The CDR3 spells CASSITSEETQYF. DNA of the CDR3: TGTGCCAGTAGTATTACGTCGGAGGAGACCCAGTACTTC. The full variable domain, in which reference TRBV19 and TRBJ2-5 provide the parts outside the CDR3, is DGGITQSPKYLFRKEGQNVTLSCEQNLNHDAMYWYRQDPGQGLRLIYYSQIVNDFQKGDIAEGYSVSREKKESFPLTVTSAQKNPTAFYLCASSITSEETQYFGPGTRLLVL.

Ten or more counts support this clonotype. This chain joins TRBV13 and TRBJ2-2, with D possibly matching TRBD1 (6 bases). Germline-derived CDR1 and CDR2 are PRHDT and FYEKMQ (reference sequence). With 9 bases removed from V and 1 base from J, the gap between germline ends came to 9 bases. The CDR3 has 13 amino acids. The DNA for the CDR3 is TGTGCCAGTGACAGGAAGAACACCGGGGAGCTGTTTTTT. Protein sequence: CASDRKNTGELFF.

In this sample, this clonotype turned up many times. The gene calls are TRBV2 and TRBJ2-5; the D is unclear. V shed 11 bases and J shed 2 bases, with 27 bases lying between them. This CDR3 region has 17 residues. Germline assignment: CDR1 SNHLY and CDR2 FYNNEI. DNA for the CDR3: TGTGCCTCAACCATGAATCCCCGCCCCCCTCCGCAAGAGACCCAGTACTTC. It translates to CASTMNPRPPPQETQYF.